Listed below are T cell receptor beta chains from one sample, sequenced in a study of response to subunit inactivated influenza vaccine. TCRdb reprocessed the RT-PCR reads via MiXCR and lists one record per CDR3 protein. In the table there are hundreds of thousands of distinct CDR3 sequences, 16% of which are singletons. The sample consisted of CD4+ T cells sorted from PBMCs, taken 23 months after vaccination. These receptors all stem from a man between 50 and 70 years old who received an inactivated influenza vaccine. The CDR3 runs from the conserved cysteine through the conserved F or W. A D gene is named only where the DNA matches it firmly. The size field is filled for only some rows; it gives once, few, many or a size class.

size: few; J: TRBJ2-7; D: NA; V: TRBV20-1; CDR3: CSAIPASSYEQYF; DNA: TGCAGTGCTATCCCAGCGAGCTCCTACGAGCAGTACTTC
size: few; J: TRBJ2-1; D: NA; V: TRBV7-2; CDR3: CASSPGGNYNEQFF; DNA: TGTGCCAGCAGCCCTGGGGGAAATTACAATGAGCAGTTCTTC
size: NA; J: TRBJ2-7; D: TRBD1; V: TRBV4-1; CDR3: CASSQDEGQYYEQYF; DNA: TGCGCCAGCAGCCAAGACGAGGGACAGTACTACGAGCAGTACTTC
size: few; J: TRBJ1-1; D: NA; V: TRBV6-6; CDR3: CASSYTTEAFF; DNA: TGTGCCAGCAGTTATACGACTGAAGCTTTCTTT
size: NA; J: TRBJ2-1; D: NA; V: TRBV7-2; CDR3: CASSLTRDTYNEQFF; DNA: TGTGCCAGCAGCTTAACACGGGATACCTACAATGAGCAGTTCTTC
size: NA; J: TRBJ2-7; D: TRBD2; V: TRBV6-5; CDR3: CASSWTSGGYEQYF; DNA: TGTGCCAGCAGTTGGACTAGCGGGGGTTACGAGCAGTACTTC
size: NA; J: TRBJ2-5; D: NA; V: TRBV5-1; CDR3: CASRVGEETQYF; DNA: TGCGCCAGCAGAGTCGGGGAAGAGACCCAGTACTTC
size: few; J: TRBJ2-1; D: TRBD2; V: TRBV7-8; CDR3: CASSLVGGLTKANEQFF; DNA: TGTGCCAGCAGCTTAGTCGGGGGACTAACCAAAGCCAATGAGCAGTTCTTC
size: many; J: TRBJ2-6; D: NA; V: TRBV29-1; CDR3: CSVGGISSGANVLTF; DNA: TGCAGCGTTGGTGGTATTAGCTCTGGGGCCAACGTCCTGACTTTC
size: many; J: TRBJ1-2; D: TRBD1; V: TRBV12-3/TRBV12-4; CDR3: CASTLGTANYGYTF; DNA: TGTGCCAGCACTTTAGGGACAGCCAACTATGGCTACACCTTC
size: many; J: TRBJ2-3; D: NA; V: TRBV12-3/TRBV12-4; CDR3: CASSSLAGSTDTQYF; DNA: TGTGCCAGCAGTTCCTTAGCCGGTAGCACAGATACGCAGTATTTT
size: NA; J: TRBJ2-1; D: NA; V: TRBV24-1; CDR3: CATSDRMGVSYNEQFF; DNA: TGTGCCACCAGTGACCGTATGGGAGTCTCCTACAATGAGCAGTTCTTC
size: few; J: TRBJ2-1; D: NA; V: TRBV20-1; CDR3: CSARELLGSPSLYNEQFF; DNA: TGCAGTGCTAGAGAGCTGCTGGGGTCACCCTCTCTCTACAATGAGCAGTTCTTC
size: NA; J: TRBJ1-2; D: NA; V: TRBV12-3/TRBV12-4; CDR3: CASSLGRVYYTF; DNA: TGTGCCAGCAGTTTGGGCAGGGTGTACTACACCTTC
size: few; J: TRBJ1-1; D: NA; V: TRBV24-1; CDR3: CATSDSVEGLRHAFF; DNA: TGTGCCACCAGTGATTCGGTCGAGGGCCTCCGGCACGCTTTCTTT
size: NA; J: TRBJ2-5; D: TRBD2; V: TRBV2; CDR3: CASKELAGVETQYF; DNA: TGTGCCAGCAAAGAACTAGCGGGGGTGGAGACCCAGTACTTC
size: NA; J: TRBJ2-3; D: NA; V: TRBV20-1; CDR3: CSASGGAVTDTQYF; DNA: TGCAGTGCAAGTGGGGGGGCGGTCACAGATACGCAGTATTTT
size: few; J: TRBJ1-6; D: NA; V: TRBV6-5; CDR3: CASSYSSSHSNLAPLHF; DNA: TGTGCCAGCAGTTACTCGTCGTCCCACAGTAACTTAGCACCCCTCCACTTT
size: few; J: TRBJ2-5; D: TRBD1; V: TRBV4-3; CDR3: CASSQWTGSWETQYF; DNA: TGCGCCAGCAGCCAATGGACAGGGTCGTGGGAGACCCAGTACTTC
size: NA; J: TRBJ2-7; D: TRBD1; V: TRBV29-1; CDR3: CSVASGQGAYEQYF; DNA: TGCAGCGTTGCCTCAGGACAGGGGGCCTACGAGCAGTACTTC
size: few; J: TRBJ2-5; D: TRBD1; V: TRBV18; CDR3: CASARDSQETQYF; DNA: TGTGCCAGCGCTCGGGACAGCCAAGAGACCCAGTACTTC
size: many; J: TRBJ2-3; D: NA; V: TRBV10-3; CDR3: CAISQGTDTQYF; DNA: TGTGCCATCAGTCAGGGCACAGATACGCAGTATTTT
size: NA; J: TRBJ2-1; D: TRBD1; V: TRBV9; CDR3: CASSVEFRGTGVYNEQFF; DNA: TGTGCCAGCAGCGTAGAATTTCGGGGGACAGGGGTCTACAATGAGCAGTTCTTC
size: few; J: TRBJ1-4; D: NA; V: TRBV10-3; CDR3: CAISETGSNEKLFF; DNA: TGTGCCATCAGTGAGACAGGGTCAAATGAAAAACTGTTTTTT
size: few; J: TRBJ2-3; D: TRBD2; V: TRBV20-1; CDR3: CSARGASGRDTQYF; DNA: TGCAGTGCTAGGGGGGCTAGCGGGAGAGATACGCAGTATTTT
size: NA; J: TRBJ1-2; D: NA; V: TRBV7-9; CDR3: CASSLLYVANYGYTF; DNA: TGTGCCAGCAGCCTACTCTACGTAGCTAACTATGGCTACACCTTC
size: few; J: TRBJ2-5; D: NA; V: TRBV3-1; CDR3: CASSQDPQKETQYF; DNA: TGTGCCAGCAGCCAAGATCCCCAGAAAGAGACCCAGTACTTC
size: NA; J: TRBJ2-3; D: TRBD2; V: TRBV6-5; CDR3: CASSYSSSGGLTDTQYF; DNA: TGTGCCAGCAGTTACTCCTCTAGCGGAGGCCTCACAGATACGCAGTATTTT
size: few; J: TRBJ2-7; D: NA; V: TRBV7-9; CDR3: CASSRVGGYEQYF; DNA: TGTGCCAGCAGCCGGGTTGGCGGCTACGAGCAGTACTTC
size: NA; J: TRBJ2-7; D: TRBD2; V: TRBV10-3; CDR3: CAISRTSAYEQYF; DNA: TGTGCCATCAGTCGGACTAGCGCCTACGAGCAGTACTTC
size: few; J: TRBJ2-1; D: NA; V: TRBV5-1; CDR3: CASSLQGGPAYNEQFF; DNA: TGCGCCAGCAGCTTGCAGGGGGGACCTGCCTACAATGAGCAGTTCTTC